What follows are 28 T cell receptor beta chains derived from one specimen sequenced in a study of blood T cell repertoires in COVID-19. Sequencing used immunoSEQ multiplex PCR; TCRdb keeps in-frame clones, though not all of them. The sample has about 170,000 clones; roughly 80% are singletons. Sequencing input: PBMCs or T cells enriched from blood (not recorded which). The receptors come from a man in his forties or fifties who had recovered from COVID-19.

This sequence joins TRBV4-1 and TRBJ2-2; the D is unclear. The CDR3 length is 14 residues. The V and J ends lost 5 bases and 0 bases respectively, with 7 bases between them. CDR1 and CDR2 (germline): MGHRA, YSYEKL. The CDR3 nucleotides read TGCGCCAGCAGCTCTCCGGCGAACACCGGGGAGCTGTTTTTT. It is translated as CASSSPANTGELFF.

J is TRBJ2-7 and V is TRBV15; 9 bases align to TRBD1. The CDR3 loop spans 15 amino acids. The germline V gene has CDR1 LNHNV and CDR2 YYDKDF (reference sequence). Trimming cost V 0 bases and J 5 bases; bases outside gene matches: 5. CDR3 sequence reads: CATSRDSRTGDEQYF. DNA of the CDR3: TGTGCCACCAGCAGAGATTCGAGGACAGGGGACGAGCAGTACTTC.

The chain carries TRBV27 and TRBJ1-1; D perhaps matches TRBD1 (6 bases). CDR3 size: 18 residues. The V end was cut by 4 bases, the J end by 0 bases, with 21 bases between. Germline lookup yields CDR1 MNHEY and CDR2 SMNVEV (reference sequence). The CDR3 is CASSSLRWEGVLNTEAFF. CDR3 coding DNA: TGTGCCAGCAGTTCCCTCCGGTGGGAGGGGGTCTTGAACACTGAAGCTTTCTTT.

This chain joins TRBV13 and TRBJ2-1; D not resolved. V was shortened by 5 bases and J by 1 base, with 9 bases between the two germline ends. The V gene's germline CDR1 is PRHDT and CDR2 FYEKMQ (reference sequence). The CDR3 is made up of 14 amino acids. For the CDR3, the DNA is TGTGCCAGCAGCCACGGAGCGTCCTACAATGAGCAGTTCTTC. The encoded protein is CASSHGASYNEQFF.

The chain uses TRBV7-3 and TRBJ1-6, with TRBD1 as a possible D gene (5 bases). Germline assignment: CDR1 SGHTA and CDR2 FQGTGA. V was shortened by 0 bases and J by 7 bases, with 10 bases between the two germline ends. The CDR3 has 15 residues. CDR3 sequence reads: CASSLTSTGNSPLHF. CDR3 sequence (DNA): TGTGCCAGCAGCTTAACGTCTACAGGCAATTCACCCCTCCACTTT.

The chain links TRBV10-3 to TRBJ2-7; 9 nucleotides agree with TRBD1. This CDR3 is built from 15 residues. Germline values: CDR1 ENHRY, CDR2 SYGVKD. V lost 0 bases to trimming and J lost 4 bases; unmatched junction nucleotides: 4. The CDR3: CAISESGTGLYEQYF. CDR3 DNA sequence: TGTGCCATCAGTGAGTCAGGGACAGGGTTGTACGAGCAGTACTTC.

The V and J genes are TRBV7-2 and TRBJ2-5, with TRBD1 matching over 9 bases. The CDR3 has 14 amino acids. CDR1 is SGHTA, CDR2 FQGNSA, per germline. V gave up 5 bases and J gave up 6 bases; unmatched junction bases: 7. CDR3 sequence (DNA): TGTGCCAGCAGCCTTACAGGGGGCGGGCAGACCCAGTACTTC. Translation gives CASSLTGGGQTQYF.

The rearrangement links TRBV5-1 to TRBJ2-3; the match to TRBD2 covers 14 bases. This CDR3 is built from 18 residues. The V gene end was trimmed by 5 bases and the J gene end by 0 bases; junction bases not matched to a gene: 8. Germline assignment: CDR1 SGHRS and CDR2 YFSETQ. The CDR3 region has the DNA TGCGCCAGCAGATGGGGGACTAGCGGGGGTTCTAGCACAGATACGCAGTATTTT. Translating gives CASRWGTSGGSSTDTQYF.

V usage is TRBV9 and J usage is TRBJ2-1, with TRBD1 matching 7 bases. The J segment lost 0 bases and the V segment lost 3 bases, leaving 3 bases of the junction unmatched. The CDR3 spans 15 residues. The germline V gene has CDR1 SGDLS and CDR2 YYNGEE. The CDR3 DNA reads TGTGCCAGCAGCGAGGGGGCCTCCTCCTACAATGAGCAGTTCTTC. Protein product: CASSEGASSYNEQFF.

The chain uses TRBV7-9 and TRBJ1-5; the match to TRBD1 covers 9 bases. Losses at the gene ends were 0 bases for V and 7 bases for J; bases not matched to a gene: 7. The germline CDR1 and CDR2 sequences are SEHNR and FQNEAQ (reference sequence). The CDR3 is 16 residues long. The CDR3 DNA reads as TGTGCCAGCAGCTTAGCGGAGGGACAGGGTGGCCAGCCCCAGCATTTT. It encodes CASSLAEGQGGQPQHF. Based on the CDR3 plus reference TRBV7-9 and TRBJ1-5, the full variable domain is DTGVSQNPRHKITKRGQNVTFRCDPISEHNRLYWYRQTLGQGPEFLTYFQNEAQLEKSRLLSDRFSAERPKGSFSTLEIQRTEQGDSAMYLCASSLAEGQGGQPQHFGDGTRLSIL.

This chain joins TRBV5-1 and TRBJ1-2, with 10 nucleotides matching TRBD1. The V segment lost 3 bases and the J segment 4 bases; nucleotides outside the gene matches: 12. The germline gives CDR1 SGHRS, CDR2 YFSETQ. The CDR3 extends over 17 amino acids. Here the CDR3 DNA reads TGCGCCAGCAGCTCACAACCGACAGGGGGCGAAGCCTATGGCTACACCTTC. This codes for CASSSQPTGGEAYGYTF. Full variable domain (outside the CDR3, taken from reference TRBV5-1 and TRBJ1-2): KAGVTQTPRYLIKTRGQQVTLSCSPISGHRSVSWYQQTPGQGLQFLFEYFSETQRNKGNFPGRFSGRQFSNSRSEMNVSTLELGDSALYLCASSSQPTGGEAYGYTFGSGTRLTVV.

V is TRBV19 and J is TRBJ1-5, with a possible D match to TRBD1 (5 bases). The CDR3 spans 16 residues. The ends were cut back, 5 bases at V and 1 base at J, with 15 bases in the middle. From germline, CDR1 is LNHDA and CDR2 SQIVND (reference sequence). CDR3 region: CASSVASGDSNQPQHF. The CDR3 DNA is TGTGCCAGTAGTGTCGCATCGGGGGACAGCAATCAGCCCCAGCATTTT. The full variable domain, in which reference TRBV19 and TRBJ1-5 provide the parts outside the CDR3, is DGGITQSPKYLFRKEGQNVTLSCEQNLNHDAMYWYRQDPGQGLRLIYYSQIVNDFQKGDIAEGYSVSREKKESFPLTVTSAQKNPTAFYLCASSVASGDSNQPQHFGDGTRLSIL.

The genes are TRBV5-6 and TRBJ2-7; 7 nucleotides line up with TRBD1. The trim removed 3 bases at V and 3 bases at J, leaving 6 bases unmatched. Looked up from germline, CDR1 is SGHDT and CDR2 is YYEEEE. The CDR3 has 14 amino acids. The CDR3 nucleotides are TGTGCCAGCAGCTGGGGGACAGCGAACTACGAGCAGTACTTC. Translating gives CASSWGTANYEQYF.

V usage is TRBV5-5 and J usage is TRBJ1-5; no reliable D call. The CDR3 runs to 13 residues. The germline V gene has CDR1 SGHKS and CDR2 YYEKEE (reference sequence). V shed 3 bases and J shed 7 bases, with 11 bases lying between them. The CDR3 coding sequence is TGTGCCAGCAGCTCGGCGGCCTTGCAGCCCCAGCATTTT. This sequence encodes CASSSAALQPQHF.

The CDR3 is CASRLGTAGGYTF. The CDR3 DNA sequence: TGTGCCAGCAGGCTCGGGACAGCTGGTGGCTACACCTTC. The chain recombines TRBV25-1 with TRBJ1-2, with 7 bases lining up with TRBD1. CDR3 size: 13 residues. The V gene end was trimmed by 6 bases and the J gene end by 7 bases; junction bases not matched to a gene: 8. The germline V gene encodes CDR1 MGHDK and CDR2 SYGVNS.

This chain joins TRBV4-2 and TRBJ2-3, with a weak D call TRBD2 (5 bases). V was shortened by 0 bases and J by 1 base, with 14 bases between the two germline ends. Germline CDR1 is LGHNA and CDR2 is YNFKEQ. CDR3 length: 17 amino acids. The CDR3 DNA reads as TGTGCCAGCAGCCAAGATCTGCCGGGGAGAGGCACAGATACGCAGTATTTT. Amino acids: CASSQDLPGRGTDTQYF.

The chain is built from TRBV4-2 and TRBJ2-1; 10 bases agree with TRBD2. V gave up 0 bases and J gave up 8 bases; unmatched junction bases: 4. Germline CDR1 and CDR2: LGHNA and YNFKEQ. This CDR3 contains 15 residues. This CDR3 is CASSQDLAGVYEQFF. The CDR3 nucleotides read TGTGCCAGCAGCCAAGACCTAGCGGGGGTATATGAGCAGTTCTTC.

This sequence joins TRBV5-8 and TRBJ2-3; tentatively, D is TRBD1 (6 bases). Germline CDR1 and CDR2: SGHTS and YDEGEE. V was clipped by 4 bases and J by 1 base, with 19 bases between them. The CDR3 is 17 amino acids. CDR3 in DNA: TGTGCCAGCAGCCCCGGTGATCTCGAGGGGGGCACAGATACGCAGTATTTT. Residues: CASSPGDLEGGTDTQYF.

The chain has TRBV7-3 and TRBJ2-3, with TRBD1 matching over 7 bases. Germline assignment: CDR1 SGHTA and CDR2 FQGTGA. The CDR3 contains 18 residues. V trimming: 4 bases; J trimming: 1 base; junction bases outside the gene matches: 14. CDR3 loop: CASSSAFIDRARTDTQYF. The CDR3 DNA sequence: TGTGCCAGCAGCTCAGCTTTCATAGACAGGGCCCGCACAGATACGCAGTATTTT.

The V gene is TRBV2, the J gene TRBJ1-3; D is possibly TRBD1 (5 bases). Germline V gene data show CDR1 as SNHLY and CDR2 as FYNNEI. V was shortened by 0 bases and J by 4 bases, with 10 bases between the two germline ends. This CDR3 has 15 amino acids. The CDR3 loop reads CASSEAGRGGNTIYF. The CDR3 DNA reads TGTGCCAGCAGTGAAGCGGGAAGGGGAGGAAACACCATATATTTT.

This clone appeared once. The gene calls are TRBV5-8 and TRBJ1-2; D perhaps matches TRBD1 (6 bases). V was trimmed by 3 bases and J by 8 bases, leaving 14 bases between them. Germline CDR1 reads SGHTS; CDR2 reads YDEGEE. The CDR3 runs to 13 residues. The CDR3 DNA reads TGTGCCAGCAGCTCCAGGGGCCCCCAAGGCTACACCTTC. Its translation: CASSSRGPQGYTF.

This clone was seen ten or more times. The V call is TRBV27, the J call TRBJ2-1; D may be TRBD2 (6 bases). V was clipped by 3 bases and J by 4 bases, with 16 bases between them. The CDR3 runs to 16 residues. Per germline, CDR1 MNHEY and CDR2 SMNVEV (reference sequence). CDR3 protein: CASSFTGLAIYNEQFF. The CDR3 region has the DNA TGTGCCAGCAGTTTCACTGGCCTAGCGATATACAATGAGCAGTTCTTC.

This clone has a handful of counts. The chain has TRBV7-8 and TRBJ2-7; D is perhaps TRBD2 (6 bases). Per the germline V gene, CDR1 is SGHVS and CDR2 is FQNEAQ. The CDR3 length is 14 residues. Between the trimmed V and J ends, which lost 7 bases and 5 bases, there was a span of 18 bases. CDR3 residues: CASTPRRGGDEQYF. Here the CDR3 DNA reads TGTGCCAGCACCCCCCGGCGGGGCGGCGACGAGCAGTACTTC.

This chain's CDR3 is CAFCGTESTEAFF. CDR3 in DNA: TGTGCCTTTTGCGGGACAGAGAGCACTGAAGCTTTCTTT. The chain is built from TRBV30 and TRBJ1-1; the match to TRBD1 covers 7 bases. The V gene end was trimmed by 7 bases and the J gene end by 4 bases; junction bases not matched to a gene: 9. The length of the CDR3 is 13 residues. From germline, CDR1 is GTSNPN and CDR2 SVGIG (reference sequence).

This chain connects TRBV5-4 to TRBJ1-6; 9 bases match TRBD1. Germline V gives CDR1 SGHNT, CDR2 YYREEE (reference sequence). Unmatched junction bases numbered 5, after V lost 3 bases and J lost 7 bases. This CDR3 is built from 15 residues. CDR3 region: CASSWGGTGNSPLHF. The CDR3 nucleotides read TGTGCCAGCAGCTGGGGGGGGACAGGGAATTCACCCCTCCACTTT.

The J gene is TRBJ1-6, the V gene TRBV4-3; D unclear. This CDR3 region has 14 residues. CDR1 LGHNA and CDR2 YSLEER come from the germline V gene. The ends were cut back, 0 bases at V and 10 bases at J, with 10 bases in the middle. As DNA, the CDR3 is TGCGCCAGCAGCCAAGATATCCAGAAATCACCCCTCCACTTT. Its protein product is CASSQDIQKSPLHF.

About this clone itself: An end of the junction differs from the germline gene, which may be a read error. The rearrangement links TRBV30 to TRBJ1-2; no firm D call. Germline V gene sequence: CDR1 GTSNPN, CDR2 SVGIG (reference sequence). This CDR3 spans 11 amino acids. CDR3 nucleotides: TGTGCCTGGAGTGAGGCTTCCACTCGGGCCTTC. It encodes CAWSEASTRAF.

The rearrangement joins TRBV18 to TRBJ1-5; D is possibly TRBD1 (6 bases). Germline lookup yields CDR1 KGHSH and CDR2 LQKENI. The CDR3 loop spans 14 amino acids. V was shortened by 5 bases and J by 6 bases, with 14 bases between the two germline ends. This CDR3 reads CASSASGAGQPQHF. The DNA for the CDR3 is TGTGCCAGCTCAGCATCAGGGGCGGGTCAGCCCCAGCATTTT.